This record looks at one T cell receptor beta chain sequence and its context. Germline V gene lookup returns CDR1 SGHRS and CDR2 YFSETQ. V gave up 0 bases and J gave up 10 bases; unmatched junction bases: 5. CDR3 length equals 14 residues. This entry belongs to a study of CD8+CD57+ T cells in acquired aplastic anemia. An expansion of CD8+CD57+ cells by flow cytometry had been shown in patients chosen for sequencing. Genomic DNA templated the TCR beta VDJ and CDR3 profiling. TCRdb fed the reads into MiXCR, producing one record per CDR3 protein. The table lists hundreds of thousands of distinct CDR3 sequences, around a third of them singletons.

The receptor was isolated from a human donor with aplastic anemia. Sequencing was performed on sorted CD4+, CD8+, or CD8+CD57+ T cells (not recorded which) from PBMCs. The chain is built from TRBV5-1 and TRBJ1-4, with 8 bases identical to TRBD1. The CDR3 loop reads CASSLDGTGGKLFF. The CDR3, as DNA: TGCGCCAGCAGCTTGGACGGGACAGGAGGAAAACTGTTTTTT.